One sample yielded the 14 T cell receptor beta chains listed below, sequenced in a study of blood T cell repertoires in COVID-19. Generated by immunoSEQ multiplex PCR, the TCRdb table keeps only in-frame clones and is missing some. The sample lists 110,000 or so clones, 80% to 90% occurring once. The source material was peripheral blood. These receptors all stem from a man in his 70s with active or convalescent COVID-19.

In the case of this clone: Other DNA sequences of this sample code for an identical CDR3. The gene calls are TRBV2 and TRBJ1-1; perhaps TRBD1 as D (5 bases). The length of the CDR3 is 14 residues. Germline assignment: CDR1 SNHLY and CDR2 FYNNEI. Trimming took 0 bases from V and 1 from J, leaving 6 bases between them. CDR3 residues: CASSEAGGNTEAFF. The CDR3 nucleotides read TGTGCCAGCAGTGAAGCGGGGGGGAACACTGAAGCTTTCTTT.

The chain has TRBV7-8 and TRBJ1-5, with D possibly matching TRBD1 (6 bases). This CDR3 spans 14 amino acids. The V gene lost 1 base and the J gene lost 2 bases, with 6 bases spanning the gap. Germline V lookup: CDR1 SGHVS, CDR2 FQNEAQ. The CDR3 region has the DNA TGTGCCAGCAGCTTAGAGGGGGGCAATCAGCCCCAGCATTTT. Translating it yields CASSLEGGNQPQHF.

The V gene is TRBV9, the J gene TRBJ2-5, with 13 bases that match TRBD2. V trimming: 3 bases; J trimming: 7 bases; junction bases outside the gene matches: 6. CDR3 length equals 15 residues. The V gene's germline CDR1 is SGDLS and CDR2 YYNGEE. DNA of the CDR3: TGTGCCAGCAGCGCCGGGACTAGCGGGATAGGGACCCAGTACTTC. As protein: CASSAGTSGIGTQYF.

The chain combines TRBV5-1 with TRBJ2-2; possible D gene TRBD1, 6 bases. V gave up 1 base and J gave up 3 bases, with 13 bases separating them. This CDR3 has 16 amino acids. Looked up from germline, CDR1 is SGHRS and CDR2 is YFSETQ. The CDR3 spells CASSLSSRGHTGELFF. The DNA for the CDR3 is TGCGCCAGCAGCTTGTCTTCCAGGGGACACACCGGGGAGCTGTTTTTT. Supplemented by reference TRBV5-1 and TRBJ2-2, the full variable domain reads KAGVTQTPRYLIKTRGQQVTLSCSPISGHRSVSWYQQTPGQGLQFLFEYFSETQRNKGNFPGRFSGRQFSNSRSEMNVSTLELGDSALYLCASSLSSRGHTGELFFGEGSRLTVL.

This clone was observed a single time. The rearrangement links TRBV10-3 to TRBJ1-4, with D maybe TRBD1 (6 bases). The ends were cut back, 7 bases at V and 8 bases at J, with 20 bases in the middle. The germline CDR1 and CDR2 sequences are ENHRY and SYGVKD. This CDR3 comprises 15 residues. In DNA, the CDR3 is TGTGCCATCACCCCGGGGCAGGGGCAGGGGGAAAAACTGTTTTTT. Its protein product is CAITPGQGQGEKLFF.

The chain uses TRBV3-1 (or the pseudogene TRBV3-2) and TRBJ2-1; D ambiguous. V shed 1 base and J shed 6 bases, with 7 bases lying between them. Per germline, CDR1 LGHDT and CDR2 YNNKEL (reference sequence). This CDR3 region has 13 residues. CDR3 sequence: CASSQVGGNEQFF. CDR3 nucleotide sequence: TGTGCCAGCAGCCAAGTAGGCGGCAATGAGCAGTTCTTC.

This chain links TRBV3-1 (or the pseudogene TRBV3-2) with TRBJ2-3, with 9 positions matching TRBD2. Germline CDR1 and CDR2: LGHDT and YNNKEL (reference sequence). V shed 0 bases, J shed 4 bases, and the junction held 5 bases outside the gene matches. This CDR3 is 16 amino acids long. CDR3 protein: CASSQDPAGGADTQYF. The CDR3 DNA is TGTGCCAGCAGCCAAGATCCGGCGGGAGGGGCAGATACGCAGTATTTT.

The chain couples TRBV27 to TRBJ2-5, with a tentative D call TRBD2 (5 bases). Trimming shortened V by 6 bases and J by 5 bases, and 16 bases separated the two germline ends. Germline loops: CDR1 MNHEY, CDR2 SMNVEV (reference sequence). The CDR3 consists of 14 residues. The CDR3 spells CASRPTRVVETQYF. In nucleotides, the CDR3 is TGTGCCAGCAGACCCACTAGAGTGGTGGAGACCCAGTACTTC.

The chain employs TRBV11-2 and TRBJ2-5, with D hard to call. Trimming took 2 bases from V and 0 from J, leaving 7 bases between them. This CDR3 has 14 residues. In germline, CDR1 is SGHAT, CDR2 FQNNGV. The CDR3 protein is CASSLRYNQETQYF. Here the CDR3 DNA reads TGTGCCAGCAGCTTACGGTATAACCAAGAGACCCAGTACTTC. The whole variable domain, filled in from reference TRBV11-2 and TRBJ2-5, reads EAGVAQSPRYKIIEKRQSVAFWCNPISGHATLYWYQQILGQGPKLLIQFQNNGVVDDSQLPKDRFSAERLKGVDSTLKIQPAKLEDSAVYLCASSLRYNQETQYFGPGTRLLVL.

This chain uses TRBV24-1 with TRBJ2-5; 10 bases align to TRBD1. Per the germline V gene, CDR1 is KGHDR and CDR2 is SFDVKD. Unmatched junction bases numbered 6, after V lost 3 bases and J lost 3 bases. This CDR3 region has 16 residues. The CDR3 loop reads CATSDLAGTGEETQYF. CDR3 DNA: TGTGCCACCAGTGATCTCGCCGGGACAGGGGAAGAGACCCAGTACTTC.

This clone occurred a few times. V usage is TRBV19 and J usage is TRBJ1-5, with 7 positions matching TRBD1. V lost 5 bases to trimming and J lost 5 bases; unmatched junction nucleotides: 6. Looked up from germline, CDR1 is LNHDA and CDR2 is SQIVND (reference sequence). This CDR3 has 14 residues. The CDR3, as DNA: TGTGCCAGTAGTGCCGGACAGGCGGATCAGCCCCAGCATTTT. It encodes CASSAGQADQPQHF.

This sequence joins TRBV19 and TRBJ1-4; D unclear. Between the trimmed V and J ends, which lost 5 bases and 5 bases, there was a span of 12 bases. This CDR3 has 14 residues. Germline values: CDR1 LNHDA, CDR2 SQIVND (reference sequence). The CDR3 nucleotides are TGTGCCAGTAGTCCCCCCCCACTGAATGAAAAACTGTTTTTT. Its protein is CASSPPPLNEKLFF.

The V call is TRBV7-9, the J call TRBJ2-1, with 9 bases lining up with TRBD2. The CDR3 runs to 16 residues. Losses at the gene ends were 2 bases for V and 3 bases for J; bases not matched to a gene: 5. Germline V CDR1 and CDR2: SEHNR, FQNEAQ (reference sequence). CDR3 sequence reads: CASSLYLAGFYNEQFF. The CDR3 nucleotides read TGTGCCAGCAGCTTATACCTAGCGGGGTTCTACAATGAGCAGTTCTTC.

The chain recombines TRBV2 with TRBJ2-5; 7 nucleotides line up with TRBD2. The CDR3 is 15 residues long. Germline loops: CDR1 SNHLY, CDR2 FYNNEI. The trim removed 7 bases at V and 4 bases at J, leaving 12 bases unmatched. The CDR3 bases are TGTGCCAGCAACGGCATAGTGGGAGGGCGAGAGACCCAGTACTTC. Its protein product is CASNGIVGGRETQYF.